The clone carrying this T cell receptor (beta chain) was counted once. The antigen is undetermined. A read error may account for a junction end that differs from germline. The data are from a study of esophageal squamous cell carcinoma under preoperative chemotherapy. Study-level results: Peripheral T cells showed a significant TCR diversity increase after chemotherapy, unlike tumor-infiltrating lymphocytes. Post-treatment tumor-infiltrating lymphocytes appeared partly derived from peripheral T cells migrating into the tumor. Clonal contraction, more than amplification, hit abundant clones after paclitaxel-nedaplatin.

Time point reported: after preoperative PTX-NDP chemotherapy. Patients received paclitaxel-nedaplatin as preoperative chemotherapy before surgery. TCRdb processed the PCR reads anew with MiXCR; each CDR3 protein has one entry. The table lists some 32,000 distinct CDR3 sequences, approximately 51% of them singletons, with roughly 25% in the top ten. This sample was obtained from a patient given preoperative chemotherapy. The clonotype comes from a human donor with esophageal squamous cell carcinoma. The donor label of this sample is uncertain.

CDR3 sequence (DNA): TGTGCCAGCGGCTTAATTCCGGGTACCACAGATACTCAGTATTTC. It translates to CASGLIPGTTDTQYF. The V call is TRBV7-3, the J call TRBJ2-4; D is undetermined. CDR1 is SGHTA and CDR2 is FQGTGA in the germline V gene. The CDR3 extends over 15 amino acids.